Listed below are T cell receptor beta chains from one sample, sequenced in a study of Siglec-9 on CD8 T cells in melanoma. Sequencing was performed with immunoSEQ multiplex PCR; in TCRdb, only in-frame clones are kept and a portion is missing. This sample has about 36,000 clones, with approximately 84% found just once. Sequenced: Siglec-9- CD8+ T cells sorted from blood. The receptors derive from a human donor in good health. Each CDR3 is given with its conserved first and last residue. Fields, in order: D gene, clone size, J gene, V gene, CDR3 DNA, CDR3 protein. A D gene is named only where the DNA matches it firmly. Clone size is shown for a subset of rows, as once, few, many or a class of expanded clone.

>TRBD2|NA|TRBJ2-4|TRBV19
TGTGCCAGTTCCCCTCGACTAGCGGATTACAAAAACATTCAGTACTTC
CASSPRLADYKNIQYF
>TRBD1|NA|TRBJ1-4|TRBV5-6
TGTGCCAGCAGGTTAAACGGACAGGGGAAACTGTTTTTT
CASRLNGQGKLFF
>NA|NA|TRBJ2-1|TRBV27
TGTGCCAGCAGTTCAGAATTCTCCTACAATGAGCAGTTCTTC
CASSSEFSYNEQFF
>NA|NA|TRBJ1-1|TRBV13
TGTGCCAGCACCCAGGGGAAGACAGGAATCATGAACACTGAAGCTTTCTTT
CASTQGKTGIMNTEAFF
>NA|NA|TRBJ2-1|TRBV27
TGTGCCAGCAGTTCCCGGCTTCCCCGCAATGAGCAGTTCTTC
CASSSRLPRNEQFF
>NA|NA|TRBJ2-7|TRBV19
TGTGCCAGTAGTATAGGTACCTCTGGCTCCTACGAGCAGTACTTC
CASSIGTSGSYEQYF
>NA|NA|TRBJ1-3|TRBV7-9
TGTGCCGCAGGGCCTGGAAACACCATATATTTT
CAAGPGNTIYF
>NA|NA|TRBJ2-1|TRBV7-9
TGTGCCAGCAGCTTAGATGGGGGTGGCTCCTACAATGAGCAGTTCTTC
CASSLDGGGSYNEQFF
>NA|few|TRBJ1-3|TRBV2
TGTGCCAGCACAACCCTTTCCACCCTCTCTGGAAACACCATATATTTT
CASTTLSTLSGNTIYF
>TRBD2|NA|TRBJ2-1|TRBV9
TGTGCCAGCAGCCATAGCGGGAAGCAGTTCTTC
CASSHSGKQFF
>TRBD2|NA|TRBJ2-2|TRBV27
TGTGCCAGCAGTGGGCTAGCGGCTTACTTTCCCGGGGAGCTGTTTTTT
CASSGLAAYFPGELFF